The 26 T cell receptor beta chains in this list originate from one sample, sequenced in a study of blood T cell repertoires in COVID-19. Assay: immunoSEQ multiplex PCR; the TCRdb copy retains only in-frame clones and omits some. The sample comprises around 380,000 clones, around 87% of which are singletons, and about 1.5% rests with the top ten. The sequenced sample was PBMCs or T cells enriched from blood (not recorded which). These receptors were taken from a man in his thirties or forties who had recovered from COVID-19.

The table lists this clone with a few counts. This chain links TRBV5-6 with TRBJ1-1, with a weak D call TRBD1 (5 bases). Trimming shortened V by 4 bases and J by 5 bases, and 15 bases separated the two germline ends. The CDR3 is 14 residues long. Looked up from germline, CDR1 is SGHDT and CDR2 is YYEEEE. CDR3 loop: CASSAGPPGTEAFF. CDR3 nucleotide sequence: TGTGCCAGCAGCGCGGGACCCCCCGGGACTGAAGCTTTCTTT.

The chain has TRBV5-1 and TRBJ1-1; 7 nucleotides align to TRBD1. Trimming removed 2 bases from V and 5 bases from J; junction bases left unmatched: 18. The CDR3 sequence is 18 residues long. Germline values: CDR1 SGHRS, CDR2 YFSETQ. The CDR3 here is CASSFWRGLNGSTTEAFF. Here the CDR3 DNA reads TGCGCCAGCAGCTTTTGGAGGGGGCTTAATGGGAGCACGACTGAAGCTTTCTTT.

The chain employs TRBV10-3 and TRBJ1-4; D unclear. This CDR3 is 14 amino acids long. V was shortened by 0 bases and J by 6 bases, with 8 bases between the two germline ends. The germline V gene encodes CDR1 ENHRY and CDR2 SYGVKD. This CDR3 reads CAISESGRDEKLFF. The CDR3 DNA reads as TGTGCCATCAGTGAGTCGGGGAGGGATGAAAAACTGTTTTTT.

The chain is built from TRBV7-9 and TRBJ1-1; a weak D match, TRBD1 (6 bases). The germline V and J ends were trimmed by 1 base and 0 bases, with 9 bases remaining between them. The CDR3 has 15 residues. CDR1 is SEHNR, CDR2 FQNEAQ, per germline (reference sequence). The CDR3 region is CASSLETGLNTEAFF. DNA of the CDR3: TGTGCCAGCAGCTTAGAAACAGGGTTGAACACTGAAGCTTTCTTT.

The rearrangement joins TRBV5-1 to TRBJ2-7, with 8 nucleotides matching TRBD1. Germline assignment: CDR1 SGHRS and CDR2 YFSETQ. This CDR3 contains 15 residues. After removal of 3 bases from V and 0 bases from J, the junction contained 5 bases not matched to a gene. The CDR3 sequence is CASSSQGASSYEQYF. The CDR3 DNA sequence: TGCGCCAGCAGCTCTCAGGGGGCGAGCTCCTACGAGCAGTACTTC. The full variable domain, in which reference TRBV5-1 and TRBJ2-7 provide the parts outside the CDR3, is KAGVTQTPRYLIKTRGQQVTLSCSPISGHRSVSWYQQTPGQGLQFLFEYFSETQRNKGNFPGRFSGRQFSNSRSEMNVSTLELGDSALYLCASSSQGASSYEQYFGPGTRLTVT.

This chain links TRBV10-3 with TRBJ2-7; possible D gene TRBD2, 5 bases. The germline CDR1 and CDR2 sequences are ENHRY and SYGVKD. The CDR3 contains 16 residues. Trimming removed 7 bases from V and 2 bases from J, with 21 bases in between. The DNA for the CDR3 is TGTGCCATCATGAGCCCTTTAGAGGGAAGTGCCTACGAGCAGTACTTC. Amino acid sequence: CAIMSPLEGSAYEQYF.

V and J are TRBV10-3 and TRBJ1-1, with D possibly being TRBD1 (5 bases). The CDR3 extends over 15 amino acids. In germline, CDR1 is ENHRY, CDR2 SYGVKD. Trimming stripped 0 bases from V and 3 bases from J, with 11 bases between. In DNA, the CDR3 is TGTGCCATCAGTGAGTCATCCCTAGGGGACACTGAAGCTTTCTTT. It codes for CAISESSLGDTEAFF.

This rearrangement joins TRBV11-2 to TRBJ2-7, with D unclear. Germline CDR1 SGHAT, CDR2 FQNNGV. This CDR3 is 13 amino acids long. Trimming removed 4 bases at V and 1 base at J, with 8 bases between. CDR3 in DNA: TGTGCCAGCAGCTCCCCCCCATCCTACGAGCAGTACTTC. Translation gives CASSSPPSYEQYF. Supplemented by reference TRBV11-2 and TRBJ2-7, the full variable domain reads EAGVAQSPRYKIIEKRQSVAFWCNPISGHATLYWYQQILGQGPKLLIQFQNNGVVDDSQLPKDRFSAERLKGVDSTLKIQPAKLEDSAVYLCASSSPPSYEQYFGPGTRLTVT.

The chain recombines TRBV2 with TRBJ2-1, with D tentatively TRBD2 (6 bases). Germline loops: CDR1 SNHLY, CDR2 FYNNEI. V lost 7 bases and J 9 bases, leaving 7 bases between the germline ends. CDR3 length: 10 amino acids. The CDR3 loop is CASMGGEQFF. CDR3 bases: TGTGCCAGCATGGGGGGTGAGCAGTTCTTC. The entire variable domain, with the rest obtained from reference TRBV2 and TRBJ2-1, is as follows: EPEVTQTPSHQVTQMGQEVILRCVPISNHLYFYWYRQILGQKVEFLVSFYNNEISEKSEIFDDQFSVERPDGSNFTLKIRSTKLEDSAMYFCASMGGEQFFGPGTRLTVL.

CDR3 nucleotide sequence: TGCGCCAGCAGCTTGGATCTCAGGGTGAACACTGAAGCTTTCTTT. Amino acid sequence: CASSLDLRVNTEAFF. V is TRBV5-1 and J is TRBJ1-1, with D possibly TRBD1 on 5 matching bases. Germline V gene sequence: CDR1 SGHRS, CDR2 YFSETQ. This CDR3 is 15 amino acids long. V gave up 0 bases and J gave up 0 bases, with 9 bases separating them. The full variable domain, completed using reference TRBV5-1 and TRBJ1-1, is KAGVTQTPRYLIKTRGQQVTLSCSPISGHRSVSWYQQTPGQGLQFLFEYFSETQRNKGNFPGRFSGRQFSNSRSEMNVSTLELGDSALYLCASSLDLRVNTEAFFGQGTRLTVV.

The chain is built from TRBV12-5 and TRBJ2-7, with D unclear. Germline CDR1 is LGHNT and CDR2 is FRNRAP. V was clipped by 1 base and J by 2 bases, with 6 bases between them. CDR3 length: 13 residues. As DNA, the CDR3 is TGTGCTAGTGGTTTGGATGGGCCCTACGAGCAGTACTTC. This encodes CASGLDGPYEQYF.

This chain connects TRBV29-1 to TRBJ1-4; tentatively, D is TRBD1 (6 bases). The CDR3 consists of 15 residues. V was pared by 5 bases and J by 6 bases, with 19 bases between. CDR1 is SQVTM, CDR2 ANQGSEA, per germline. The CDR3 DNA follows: TGCAGCGTTCGGACACAGACAGGAGGTGATGAAAAACTGTTTTTT. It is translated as CSVRTQTGGDEKLFF. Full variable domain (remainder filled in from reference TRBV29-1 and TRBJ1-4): SAVISQKPSRDICQRGTSLTIQCQVDSQVTMMFWYRQQPGQSLTLIATANQGSEATYESGFVIDKFPISRPNLTFSTLTVSNMSPEDSSIYLCSVRTQTGGDEKLFFGSGTQLSVL.

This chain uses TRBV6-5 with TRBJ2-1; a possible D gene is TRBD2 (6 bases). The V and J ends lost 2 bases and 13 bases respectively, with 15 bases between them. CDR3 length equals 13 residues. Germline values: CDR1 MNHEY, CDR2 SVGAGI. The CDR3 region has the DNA TGTGCCAGCAGTTACCCGGAGGGCGAACCCCAGTTCTTC. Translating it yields CASSYPEGEPQFF.

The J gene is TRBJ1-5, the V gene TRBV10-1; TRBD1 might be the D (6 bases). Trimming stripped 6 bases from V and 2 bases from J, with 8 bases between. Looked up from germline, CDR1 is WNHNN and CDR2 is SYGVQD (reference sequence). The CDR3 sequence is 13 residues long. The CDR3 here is CASSRGRNQPQHF. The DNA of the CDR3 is TGCGCCAGCAGCAGGGGTCGCAATCAGCCCCAGCATTTT.

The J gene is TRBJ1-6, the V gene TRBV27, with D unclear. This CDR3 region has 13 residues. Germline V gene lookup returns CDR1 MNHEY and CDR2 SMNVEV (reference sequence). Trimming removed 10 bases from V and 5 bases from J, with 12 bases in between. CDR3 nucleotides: TGTGCCACCGGGGTCTCGGATAATTCACCCCTCCACTTT. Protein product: CATGVSDNSPLHF.

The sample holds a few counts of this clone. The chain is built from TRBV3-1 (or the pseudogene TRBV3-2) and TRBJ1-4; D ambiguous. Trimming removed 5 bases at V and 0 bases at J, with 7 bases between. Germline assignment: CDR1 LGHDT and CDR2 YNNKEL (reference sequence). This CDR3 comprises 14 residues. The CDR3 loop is CASSFATTNEKLFF. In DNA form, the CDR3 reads TGTGCCAGCAGCTTCGCGACAACTAATGAAAAACTGTTTTTT.

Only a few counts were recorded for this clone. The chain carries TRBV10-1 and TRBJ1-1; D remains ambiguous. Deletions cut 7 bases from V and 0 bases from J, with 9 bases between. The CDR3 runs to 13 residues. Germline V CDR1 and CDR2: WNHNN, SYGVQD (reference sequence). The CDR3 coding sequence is TGCGCCAGCACGGGTAATCTGAACACTGAAGCTTTCTTT. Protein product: CASTGNLNTEAFF.

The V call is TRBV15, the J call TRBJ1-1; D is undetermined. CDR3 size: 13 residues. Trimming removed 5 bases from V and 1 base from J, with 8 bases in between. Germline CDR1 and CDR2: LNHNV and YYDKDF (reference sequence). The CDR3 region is CATSVRRNTEAFF. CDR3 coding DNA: TGTGCCACCAGCGTGCGCCGGAACACTGAAGCTTTCTTT. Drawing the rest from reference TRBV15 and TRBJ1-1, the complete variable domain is DAMVIQNPRYQVTQFGKPVTLSCSQTLNHNVMYWYQQKSSQAPKLLFHYYDKDFNNEADTPDNFQSRRPNTSFCFLDIRSPGLGDTAMYLCATSVRRNTEAFFGQGTRLTVV.

The CDR3 sequence is CSVEPLYEQFF. CDR3 in DNA: TGCAGCGTTGAACCCCTATATGAGCAGTTCTTC. This chain joins TRBV29-1 and TRBJ2-1, with D hard to call. The CDR3 loop spans 11 amino acids. CDR1 is SQVTM and CDR2 is ANQGSEA in the germline V gene. Trimming took 2 bases from V and 8 from J, leaving 7 bases between them.

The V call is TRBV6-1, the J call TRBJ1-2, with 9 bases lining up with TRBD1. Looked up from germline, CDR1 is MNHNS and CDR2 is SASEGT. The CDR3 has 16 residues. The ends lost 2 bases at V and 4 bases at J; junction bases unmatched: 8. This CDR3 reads CASSESWLTGGYGYTF. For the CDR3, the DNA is TGTGCCAGCAGTGAAAGCTGGTTGACAGGGGGCTATGGCTACACCTTC.

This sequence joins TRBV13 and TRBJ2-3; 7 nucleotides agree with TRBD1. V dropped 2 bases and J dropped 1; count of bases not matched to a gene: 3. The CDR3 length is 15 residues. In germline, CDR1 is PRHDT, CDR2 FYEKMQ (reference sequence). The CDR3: CASSLNGQGTDTQYF. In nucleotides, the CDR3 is TGTGCCAGCAGCTTAAACGGACAGGGCACAGATACGCAGTATTTT.

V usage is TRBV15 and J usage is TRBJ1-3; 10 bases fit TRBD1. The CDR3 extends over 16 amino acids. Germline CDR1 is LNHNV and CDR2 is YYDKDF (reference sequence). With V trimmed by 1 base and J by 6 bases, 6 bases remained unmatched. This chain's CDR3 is CATSRGFGTGENTIYF. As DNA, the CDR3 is TGTGCCACCAGCAGAGGTTTCGGGACAGGGGAAAACACCATATATTTT.

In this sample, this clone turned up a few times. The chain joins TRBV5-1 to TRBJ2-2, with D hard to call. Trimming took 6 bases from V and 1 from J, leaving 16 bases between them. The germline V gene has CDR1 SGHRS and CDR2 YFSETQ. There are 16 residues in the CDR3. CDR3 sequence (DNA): TGCGCCAGCAACCTAGGTAGTGACGGGAACACCGGGGAGCTGTTTTTT. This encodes CASNLGSDGNTGELFF. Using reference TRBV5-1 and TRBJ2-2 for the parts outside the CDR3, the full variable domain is KAGVTQTPRYLIKTRGQQVTLSCSPISGHRSVSWYQQTPGQGLQFLFEYFSETQRNKGNFPGRFSGRQFSNSRSEMNVSTLELGDSALYLCASNLGSDGNTGELFFGEGSRLTVL.

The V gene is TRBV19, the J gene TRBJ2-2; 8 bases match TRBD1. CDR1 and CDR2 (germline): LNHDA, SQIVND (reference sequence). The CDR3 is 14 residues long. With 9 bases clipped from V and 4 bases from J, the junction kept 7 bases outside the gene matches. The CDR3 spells CASFQGAGTGELFF. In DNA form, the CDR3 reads TGTGCCAGCTTCCAGGGGGCAGGCACCGGGGAGCTGTTTTTT.

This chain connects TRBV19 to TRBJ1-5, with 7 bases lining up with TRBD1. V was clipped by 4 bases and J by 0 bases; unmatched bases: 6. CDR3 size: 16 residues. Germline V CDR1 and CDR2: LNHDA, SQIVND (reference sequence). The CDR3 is CASSTDRFYSNQPQHF. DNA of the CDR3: TGTGCCAGTAGTACGGACAGGTTTTATAGCAATCAGCCCCAGCATTTT.

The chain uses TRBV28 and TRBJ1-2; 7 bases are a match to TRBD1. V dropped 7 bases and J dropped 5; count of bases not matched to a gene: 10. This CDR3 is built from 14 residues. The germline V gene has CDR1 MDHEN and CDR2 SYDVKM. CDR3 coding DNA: TGTGCCAGCACTCAAACAGGGGCTCAATATGGCTACACCTTC. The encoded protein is CASTQTGAQYGYTF.